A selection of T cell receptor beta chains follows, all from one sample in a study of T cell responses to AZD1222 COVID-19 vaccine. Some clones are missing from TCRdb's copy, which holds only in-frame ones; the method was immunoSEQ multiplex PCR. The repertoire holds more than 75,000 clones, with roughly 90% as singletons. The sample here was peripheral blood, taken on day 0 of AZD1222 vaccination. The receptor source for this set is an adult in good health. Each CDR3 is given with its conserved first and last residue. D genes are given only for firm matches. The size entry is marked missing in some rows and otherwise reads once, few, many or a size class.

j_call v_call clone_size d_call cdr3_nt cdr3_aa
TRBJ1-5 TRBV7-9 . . TGTGCCAGCAGCTTAGGGCAGGGTAGGGAGCCCCAGCATTTT CASSLGQGREPQHF
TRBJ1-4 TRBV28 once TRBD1 TGTGCCAGCAGTACCCCAGCGGACAGGAAACTGTTTTTT CASSTPADRKLFF
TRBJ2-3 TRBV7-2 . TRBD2 TGTGCCAGCAGCGTTAGCGGGCTCACAGATACGCAGTATTTT CASSVSGLTDTQYF
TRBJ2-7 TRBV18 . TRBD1 TGTGCCAGCTCACCGGGACAGGGGGCGGGTGAGCAGTACTTC CASSPGQGAGEQYF
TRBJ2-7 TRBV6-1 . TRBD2 TGTGCCAGCAGTGAAATGGCGGGAGGGGTCTACGAGCAGTACTTC CASSEMAGGVYEQYF
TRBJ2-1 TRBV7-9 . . TGTGCCAGCAGCCCAAACCATGGCTCCTACAATGAGCAGTTCTTC CASSPNHGSYNEQFF
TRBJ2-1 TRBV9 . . TGTGCCAGCAGCCTCGGGGCTGAGCAGTTCTTC CASSLGAEQFF
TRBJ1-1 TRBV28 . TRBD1 TGTGCCAGCAGCTCCGGGACAGTCAACACTGAAGCTTTCTTT CASSSGTVNTEAFF
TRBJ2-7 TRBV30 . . TGTGCCTGGAGTCCGGGCAGAGGCGAGCAGTACTTC CAWSPGRGEQYF
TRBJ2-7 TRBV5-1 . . TGCGCCAGCAGCTCCCGGGACACCTACGAGCAGTACTTC CASSSRDTYEQYF
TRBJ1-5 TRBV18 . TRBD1 TGTGCCAGCTCACTCGAAGCCGGGACAGTCCCCCAGCCCCAGCATTTT CASSLEAGTVPQPQHF
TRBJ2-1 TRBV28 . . TGTGCCAGCAAGTCAAGGTTAAAGCAGTTCTTC CASKSRLKQFF
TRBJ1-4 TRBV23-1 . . TGCGCCAGCAGTCATCGGCGACCCGGAAACCAGAATGAAAAACTGTTTTTT CASSHRRPGNQNEKLFF
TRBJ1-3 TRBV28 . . TGTGCCAGCAGTAATCAAAGGGCCTCTGGAAACACCATATATTTT CASSNQRASGNTIYF
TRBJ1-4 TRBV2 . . TGTGCCAGCAAGCAGCTTTCCTTAGCTAATGAAAAACTGTTTTTT CASKQLSLANEKLFF
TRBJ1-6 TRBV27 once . TGTGCCAGCAGTCCTACAAGGCAAGGGAGTTCACCCCTCCACTTT CASSPTRQGSSPLHF
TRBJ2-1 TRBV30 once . TGTGCCTGGAGTGTACTTGACGGGGAGCAGTTCTTC CAWSVLDGEQFF
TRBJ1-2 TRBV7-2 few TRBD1 TGTGCCAGCAGCGTGACAGGGGGCTATGGCTACACCTTC CASSVTGGYGYTF
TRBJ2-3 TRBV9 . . TGTGCCAGCAGCGCTATCGGACTGCCCACAGATACGCAGTATTTT CASSAIGLPTDTQYF
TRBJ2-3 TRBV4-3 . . TGCGCCAGCAGCCAAGACGGTAACGGGGGAGATACGCAGTATTTT CASSQDGNGGDTQYF
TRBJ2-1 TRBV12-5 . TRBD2 TGTGCTAGTGGTCTCGGACTAGCGGATAACAATGAGCAGTTCTTC CASGLGLADNNEQFF
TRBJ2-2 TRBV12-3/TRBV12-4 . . TGTGCCAGCAGCACGCACCCCGTCGGGGAGCTGTTTTTT CASSTHPVGELFF
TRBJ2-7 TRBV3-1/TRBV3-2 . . TGTGCCAGCAGCCAAGATTTCCGAGGGGTCTACGAGCAGTACTTC CASSQDFRGVYEQYF
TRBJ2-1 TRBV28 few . TGTGCCAGCAGGCTGAGAGGGGCCTACAATGAGCAGTTCTTC CASRLRGAYNEQFF
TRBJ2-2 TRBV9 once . TGTGCCAGCAGCCCTCGGTGGACCGGGGAGCTGTTTTTT CASSPRWTGELFF